This passage covers 27 T cell receptor beta chains from one sample sequenced in a study of molecular identifiers for immune sequencing clone quantification. TCRdb passed the PCR reads through MiXCR, listing each CDR3 protein once. The table records tens of thousands of distinct CDR3 sequences, around 34% of them present only once. Sequenced: naive CD8+ T cells from blood, with Jurkat cell RNA spiked in. Regarding subset: FACS-sorted CD8+CD4-CCR7+CD45RA+ naive T cells. These receptors all come from a human donor in good health. Some libraries in this study had Jurkat cell RNA spiked in.

The chain uses TRBV27 and TRBJ2-7; D is uncertain. The length of the CDR3 is 14 residues. V was shortened by 7 bases and J by 2 bases, with 15 bases between the two germline ends. Germline CDR1 MNHEY, CDR2 SMNVEV (reference sequence). As DNA, the CDR3 is TGTGCCAGCAATCCTCGGACCCTCCCCTACGAGCAGTACTTC. It codes for CASNPRTLPYEQYF.

This clonotype turned up a few times. The V call is TRBV4-1, the J call TRBJ2-6; weak D call: TRBD2 (5 bases). In germline, CDR1 is MGHRA, CDR2 YSYEKL. V dropped 7 bases and J dropped 2 bases, with 9 bases sitting between them. The CDR3 extends over 14 amino acids. In DNA form, the CDR3 reads TGCGCCAGCAACACCGGGGCTGGGGCCAACGTCCTGACTTTC. It specifies CASNTGAGANVLTF.

This clonotype is medium-sized by share. The rearrangement uses TRBV7-8 and TRBJ2-1; maybe TRBD1 (6 bases). CDR1 and CDR2 from the germline V gene are SGHVS and FQNEAQ. The CDR3 sequence is 16 residues long. V gave up 5 bases and J gave up 8 bases, with 22 bases separating them. The CDR3 sequence: CASSEPTGLSDDEQFF. CDR3 DNA: TGTGCCAGCAGCGAACCGACAGGCCTCTCGGACGATGAGCAGTTCTTC.

The V call is TRBV28, the J call TRBJ2-3; no clear D gene. The CDR3 covers 13 residues. Germline V gene data show CDR1 as MDHEN and CDR2 as SYDVKM. Trimming pared 3 bases from V and 4 bases from J, leaving 8 bases between. For the CDR3, the DNA is TGTGCCAGCAGTTTTTCGGCCGCAGATACGCAGTATTTT. It is translated as CASSFSAADTQYF.

This clonotype has ten or more counts. The CDR3 is CASSLWLADQETQYF. The CDR3 coding sequence is TGTGCCAGCAGCTTGTGGCTAGCCGACCAAGAGACCCAGTACTTC. The V gene is TRBV5-4, the J gene TRBJ2-5; TRBD2 is a possible D gene (5 bases). This CDR3 region has 15 residues. V dropped 1 base and J dropped 0 bases, with 10 bases sitting between them. Germline loops: CDR1 SGHNT, CDR2 YYREEE (reference sequence).

Of note for this clonotype: Its ends do not fully match the called genes, so a read error is possible. The rearrangement joins TRBV2 to TRBJ2-7; 10 positions match TRBD2. The CDR3 contains 17 residues. The germline gives CDR1 SNHLY, CDR2 FYNNEI. CDR3 nucleotides: TGTGCCAGCTCTTCATGGACTAGCGGAACTCCCTCCTACGAGCGGTACTTC. Translated, it gives CASSSWTSGTPSYERYF.

This clonotype was observed many times. CDR3 protein: CASSYRGQEPQHF. The CDR3 DNA sequence: TGTGCCAGCAGCTACAGGGGGCAGGAGCCCCAGCATTTT. The V gene is TRBV6-5, the J gene TRBJ1-5; 9 nucleotides match TRBD1. Germline-derived CDR1 and CDR2 are MNHEY and SVGAGI. The J segment lost 8 bases and the V segment lost 6 bases, leaving 5 bases of the junction unmatched. There are 13 residues in the CDR3.

This clonotype was counted only a few times. The chain has TRBV2 and TRBJ2-1, with TRBD2 matching over 9 bases. From germline, CDR1 is SNHLY and CDR2 FYNNEI. The V and J ends lost 8 bases and 11 bases, in that order; junction bases with no gene match: 22. CDR3 size: 17 residues. DNA for the CDR3: TGTGCCAGCGGTTCAAACCCGGGCGGGAGGGCTGTTGGTAAGCAGTTCTTC. Its protein product is CASGSNPGGRAVGKQFF.

In its sample, this clonotype was seen many times. V is TRBV5-6 and J is TRBJ2-7; no firm D call. Per germline, CDR1 SGHDT and CDR2 YYEEEE. There are 11 residues in the CDR3. V gave up 7 bases and J gave up 6 bases, with 11 bases separating them. This CDR3 is CASSFGPEQYF. The CDR3 nucleotides are TGTGCCAGCTCCTTCGGGCCCGAGCAGTACTTC.

The chain uses TRBV11-2 and TRBJ2-1; no clear D. CDR1 and CDR2 from the germline V gene are SGHAT and FQNNGV. Between the trimmed V and J ends, which lost 5 bases and 11 bases, there was a span of 13 bases. The CDR3 contains 12 residues. CDR3 protein: CASSIVPQQQFF. Written as DNA, the CDR3 is TGTGCCAGCAGCATAGTCCCGCAGCAGCAGTTCTTC.

By frequency in the sample, this clonotype is medium-sized. The chain recombines TRBV28 with TRBJ2-7; D not certain. The CDR3 consists of 14 residues. Germline CDR1 and CDR2: MDHEN and SYDVKM. Trimming took off 6 bases at V and 6 bases at J, with 18 bases between the two ends. The CDR3 DNA reads TGTGCCAGCAGCTTAGACTTAGTCGGGCTCGAGCAGTACTTC. Its translation: CASSLDLVGLEQYF.

The rearrangement links TRBV19 to TRBJ1-1; perhaps TRBD1 as D (5 bases). The CDR3 extends over 12 amino acids. Between the trimmed V and J ends, which lost 3 bases and 6 bases, there was a span of 8 bases. Germline CDR1 and CDR2: LNHDA and SQIVND (reference sequence). In DNA form, the CDR3 reads TGTGCCAGTAGTATTGGGGGGTCTGAAGCTTTCTTT. This encodes CASSIGGSEAFF.

This clonotype was recorded at least ten times. The V and J genes are TRBV12-5 and TRBJ2-7; D remains ambiguous. V was shortened by 6 bases and J by 4 bases, with 10 bases between the two germline ends. Germline lookup yields CDR1 LGHNT and CDR2 FRNRAP. The CDR3 totals 12 residues. This CDR3 reads CASGSDGYEQYF. CDR3 DNA: TGTGCTAGTGGGTCGGACGGGTACGAGCAGTACTTC.

This clonotype was seen at least ten times. As DNA, the CDR3 is TGTGCCAGCACCCTATGGGGGGCAGGGATGCCCCAGCATTTT. Translated, it gives CASTLWGAGMPQHF. The chain carries TRBV5-4 and TRBJ1-5; D may be TRBD1 (6 bases). The CDR3 is 14 amino acids. Germline-derived CDR1 and CDR2 are SGHNT and YYREEE (reference sequence). V shed 6 bases and J shed 9 bases, with 19 bases lying between them.

This chain connects TRBV19 to TRBJ2-4; D might be TRBD1 or TRBD2, each matching 5 bases. The CDR3 has 15 amino acids. Per the germline V gene, CDR1 is LNHDA and CDR2 is SQIVND (reference sequence). The V and J ends lost 10 bases and 0 bases respectively, with 16 bases between them. The CDR3 coding sequence is TGTGCCACCAAAGGGGCCGGGGTAGCCAAAAACATTCAGTACTTC. Its protein product is CATKGAGVAKNIQYF.

In this sample, this clonotype turned up many times. This chain uses TRBV6-5 with TRBJ2-3, with TRBD2 matching 13 bases. This CDR3 is built from 16 residues. With 6 bases clipped from V and 4 bases from J, the junction kept 7 bases outside the gene matches. Germline V gene sequence: CDR1 MNHEY, CDR2 SVGAGI. CDR3 region: CASSRTSGGPPDTQYF. CDR3 nucleotide sequence: TGTGCCAGCAGCCGGACTAGCGGGGGACCCCCAGATACGCAGTATTTT.

This clonotype was recorded at least ten times. The J gene is TRBJ2-3, the V gene TRBV7-9; 7 bases match TRBD2. Germline V gene sequence: CDR1 SEHNR, CDR2 FQNEAQ (reference sequence). The CDR3 consists of 16 residues. After removal of 5 bases from V and 2 bases from J, the junction contained 10 bases not matched to a gene. CDR3 sequence: CASSQIKAGNTDTQYF. The CDR3 DNA is TGTGCCAGCAGCCAAATTAAAGCGGGAAACACAGATACGCAGTATTTT.

As regards this clonotype: This may stem from a read error, because a much larger clone lies one nucleotide away. V is TRBV28 and J is TRBJ2-7; D remains ambiguous. Germline loops: CDR1 MDHEN, CDR2 SYDVKM. The CDR3 totals 18 residues. V dropped 3 bases and J dropped 0 bases, with 21 bases sitting between them. CDR3 nucleotide sequence: TGTGCCAGCAGTTTCCCCCGCCCAAGCAGGTTGAGCTCCTACGAGCAGTACTTC. It yields the protein CASSFPRPSRLSSYEQYF. The whole variable domain, filled in from reference TRBV28 and TRBJ2-7, reads DVKVTQSSRYLVKRTGEKVFLECVQDMDHENMFWYRQDPGLGLRLIYFSYDVKMKEKGDIPEGYSVSREKKERFSLILESASTNQTSMYLCASSFPRPSRLSSYEQYFGPGTRLTVT.

This sequence joins TRBV20-1 and TRBJ2-7; 8 bases map to TRBD1. Germline-derived CDR1 and CDR2 are DFQATT and SNEGSKA (reference sequence). The CDR3 has 15 amino acids. J lost 4 bases, V lost 3 bases, and 11 bases had no gene match. DNA of the CDR3: TGCAGTGCTAGTCAGACCTTAACAGGGGGGTACGAGCAGTACTTC. Translating gives CSASQTLTGGYEQYF.

A few counts support this clonotype. The V call is TRBV13, the J call TRBJ2-3, with a tentative D call TRBD2 (5 bases). V lost 1 base, J lost 2 bases, and 7 bases lay in between. This CDR3 contains 14 residues. CDR1 and CDR2 (germline): PRHDT, FYEKMQ (reference sequence). In DNA form, the CDR3 reads TGTGCCAGCAGCTTAGCGGGATCCACAGATACGCAGTATTTT. Amino acid sequence: CASSLAGSTDTQYF.

This clonotype was observed a few times. V gene TRBV6-4 combines with J gene TRBJ2-1; the D is unclear. Germline V CDR1 and CDR2: MRHNA, SNTAGT. The CDR3 is made up of 15 amino acids. V lost 4 bases to trimming and J lost 0 bases, with 10 bases between them. CDR3 sequence: CASSVLASSYNEQFF. Here the CDR3 DNA reads TGTGCCAGCAGTGTCCTGGCGAGCTCCTACAATGAGCAGTTCTTC.

This clonotype came up a few times. The rearrangement uses TRBV20-1 and TRBJ2-3; 9 bases are a match to TRBD1. V shed 1 base and J 1 base; nucleotides not matched to a gene: 9. There are 17 residues in the CDR3. CDR1 and CDR2 (germline): DFQATT, SNEGSKA (reference sequence). DNA of the CDR3: TGCAGTGCTAGAGTGTCGACAGGGGGTAAGGGCACAGATACGCAGTATTTT. It codes for CSARVSTGGKGTDTQYF.

A remark on this clonotype: One end of the junction does not line up with germline, which may come from a read error. CDR3 protein: CASGVASGLAGGPVTDTQYF. Here the CDR3 DNA reads TGTGCCAGCGGCGTAGCTAGTGGGCTAGCGGGAGGGCCGGTGACAGATACGCAGTATTTT. The chain uses TRBV9 and TRBJ2-3; 12 bases match TRBD2. The CDR3 loop spans 20 amino acids. Germline CDR1 is SGDLS and CDR2 is YYNGEE.

This clonotype was observed a handful of times. V gene TRBV4-1 combines with J gene TRBJ2-7, with 7 bases lining up with TRBD1. This CDR3 is built from 14 residues. V lost 0 bases to trimming and J lost 4 bases; unmatched junction nucleotides: 3. Germline V CDR1 and CDR2: MGHRA, YSYEKL. The CDR3, as DNA: TGCGCCAGCAGCCAAGATCCAGGGGGTTACGAGCAGTACTTC. This codes for CASSQDPGGYEQYF.

In this sample, this clonotype turned up once. Possible read error: a much larger clone is one base away. This chain links TRBV6-2 or TRBV6-3 with TRBJ2-6; D is undetermined. Germline-derived CDR1 and CDR2 are MNHEY and SVGEGT. The CDR3 totals 14 residues. For the CDR3, the DNA is TGTGCCAGCAGTCACTCGTATGGGGCCAACGTCCTGACTTTC. This translates into CASSHSYGANVLTF.

This chain connects TRBV4-1 to TRBJ2-7; D gene ambiguous. Germline V gene data show CDR1 as MGHRA and CDR2 as YSYEKL. This CDR3 spans 14 amino acids. V lost 0 bases, J lost 2 bases, and 8 bases lay in between. The CDR3 here is CASSQDSLTYEQYF. The CDR3 region has the DNA TGCGCCAGCAGCCAAGACAGCTTGACCTACGAGCAGTACTTC.

V is TRBV20-1 and J is TRBJ2-2, with 13 nucleotides matching TRBD2. Germline V gene data show CDR1 as DFQATT and CDR2 as SNEGSKA (reference sequence). The trim removed 2 bases at V and 5 bases at J, leaving 2 bases unmatched. This CDR3 region has 15 residues. This CDR3 is CSARKLAGGTGELFF. The CDR3 DNA is TGCAGTGCTAGAAAACTAGCGGGAGGGACCGGGGAGCTGTTTTTT.